The next 3 T cell receptor beta chains were all read from a single sample in a study of T-cell memory formation after mild COVID-19. Using its own MiXCR run on the 5' RACE reads, TCRdb lists one record per CDR3 protein. The data contain some 280,000 distinct CDR3 sequences, about a sixth of them singletons. Sequencing used PBMCs or a T cell subset sorted from them (not recorded which). Receptors originate from a man between 18 and 35 years old who had mild COVID-19 (a few samples of this study predate the infection). Cell type and time point are not known.

Comment on this clonotype: A junction end diverges from the germline sequence, so it may reflect a read error. Here the CDR3 reads CSAREALGETKYF. The CDR3 nucleotides read TGCAGTGCTAGAGAGGCGTTGGGAGAGACCAAGTACTTC. The gene calls are TRBV20-1 and TRBJ2-5, with a possible D match to TRBD2 (5 bases). The CDR3 extends over 13 amino acids. Per the germline V gene, CDR1 is DFQATT and CDR2 is SNEGSKA (reference sequence).

This clonotype was recorded a few times. The gene calls are TRBV4-1 and TRBJ2-7, with TRBD2 matching 7 bases. This CDR3 spans 16 amino acids. The germline V gene encodes CDR1 MGHRA and CDR2 YSYEKL. Germline trimming cut 2 bases from V and 3 bases from J; bases unmatched to any gene: 10. The CDR3 bases are TGCGCCAGCAGCCAACTGGGACCGTCGGGAGGCTACGAGCAGTACTTC. Translated, it gives CASSQLGPSGGYEQYF.

The CDR3 is CASSLDRGPGSPLHF. In DNA form, the CDR3 reads TGTGCCAGCAGCTTGGACAGGGGACCGGGTTCACCCCTCCACTTT. The rearrangement joins TRBV5-4 to TRBJ1-6, with 7 nucleotides matching TRBD1. From germline, CDR1 is SGHNT and CDR2 YYREEE (reference sequence). The CDR3 extends over 15 amino acids. V lost 0 bases and J lost 9; bases outside the gene matches: 6.